This TCR beta chain came from a study of cytomegalovirus exposure and HLA in healthy donors. Findings of the study overall: CMV serostatus was the sole immune exposure information available.

Trimming shortened V by 6 bases and J by 3 bases, and 12 bases separated the two germline ends. This CDR3 is 14 amino acids long. CDR1 is LNHDA, CDR2 SQIVND, per germline (reference sequence). The PCR had 60 Vbeta and 13 Jbeta primers. Profiling relied on immunoSEQ multiplex PCR, and the TCRdb table lists in-frame clones only, not all of them. Among some 150,000 clones listed, 80% to 90% were seen once. To note about this clone: Its antigen is unidentified.

This TCR was sampled from a man over 45 in good health and CMV-seropositive. Source material: PBMCs. The gene calls are TRBV19 and TRBJ1-5, with D uncertain. CDR3: CASSPVADNQPQHF. The DNA for the CDR3 is TGTGCCAGTAGCCCAGTTGCGGACAATCAGCCCCAGCATTTT.